Shown below are 28 T cell receptor beta chains from a single sample sequenced in a study of Graves' ophthalmopathy and Graves' hyperthyroidism. RNA served as the template for amplifying TCR beta CDR3 regions. A first-round RT-PCR used HTBI primers, followed by a second-round multiplex PCR. TCRdb re-called the multiplex PCR reads through MiXCR, storing one row per CDR3 protein. This table holds approximately 700,000 distinct CDR3 sequences, 35% to 50% found once. The sequenced material came from peripheral blood. The receptor set was obtained from an adult man with Graves' ophthalmopathy.

The genes are TRBV20-1 and TRBJ2-7, with 7 bases aligning to TRBD2. Germline V gene data show CDR1 as DFQATT and CDR2 as SNEGSKA (reference sequence). The V and J ends lost 5 bases and 0 bases, in that order; junction bases with no gene match: 7. This CDR3 has 14 amino acids. CDR3 in amino acids: CSAASGRGSYEQYF. The CDR3 DNA sequence: TGCAGTGCTGCTAGCGGCCGGGGCTCCTACGAGCAGTACTTC.

The chain recombines TRBV7-9 with TRBJ2-5; D not resolved. The last part of the DNA fits TRBJ2-1 better; the J call may be wrong. The CDR3 sequence is 15 residues long. Germline CDR1 reads SEHNR; CDR2 reads FQNEAQ (reference sequence). CDR3 nucleotides: TGTGCCAGCAGCTCGATGCATGGGCCGTACAATGAGCAGTTCTTC. Its translation is CASSSMHGPYNEQFF.

Many counts were recorded for this clonotype. The chain is built from TRBV10-3 and TRBJ2-2; tentative D call: TRBD1 (8 bases). V lost 6 bases, J lost 5 bases, and 16 bases lay in between. This CDR3 contains 15 residues. Germline V gives CDR1 ENHRY, CDR2 SYGVKD. CDR3 in DNA: TGTGCCATCAGGGCTACAGGGGGAGGGACCGGGGAGCTGTTTTTT. Translated, it gives CAIRATGGGTGELFF.

V is TRBV5-1 and J is TRBJ2-7; 9 nucleotides align to TRBD1. The CDR3 is 14 residues long. The germline gives CDR1 SGHRS, CDR2 YFSETQ. With 4 bases clipped from V and 6 bases from J, the junction kept 8 bases outside the gene matches. CDR3 coding DNA: TGCGCCAGCAGCCCCGGGACAGGGAAAATCGAGCAGTACTTC. This encodes CASSPGTGKIEQYF. Supplemented by reference TRBV5-1 and TRBJ2-7, the full variable domain reads KAGVTQTPRYLIKTRGQQVTLSCSPISGHRSVSWYQQTPGQGLQFLFEYFSETQRNKGNFPGRFSGRQFSNSRSEMNVSTLELGDSALYLCASSPGTGKIEQYFGPGTRLTVT.

Only a few counts were recorded for this clonotype. A single base separates this from a much larger clone, so it may be a read error. This likely comes from a read error, as the CDR3 has no conserved phenylalanine or tryptophan at its end. The genes are TRBV15 and TRBJ2-5; D ambiguous. Germline CDR1 LNHNV, CDR2 YYDKDF (reference sequence). This CDR3 comprises 14 residues. The V end was cut by 3 bases, the J end by 1 base, with 9 bases between. In nucleotides, the CDR3 is TGTGCCACCAGCAGGAAGCGTATCCAAGAGACCCAGTACCTC. This translates into CATSRKRIQETQYL.

The chain recombines TRBV5-1 with TRBJ1-1; 7 nucleotides agree with TRBD1. Losses at the gene ends were 4 bases for V and 3 bases for J; bases not matched to a gene: 9. Germline CDR1 SGHRS, CDR2 YFSETQ. The length of the CDR3 is 15 residues. CDR3 region: CASSPTGYGDTEAFF. DNA of the CDR3: TGCGCCAGCAGCCCGACAGGGTATGGGGACACTGAAGCTTTCTTT.

The chain recombines TRBV2 with TRBJ2-7; no reliable D call. The V end was cut by 6 bases, the J end by 4 bases, with 13 bases between. The CDR3 contains 13 residues. Germline loops: CDR1 SNHLY, CDR2 FYNNEI. CDR3 sequence reads: CASRTTAQYEQYF. CDR3 DNA: TGTGCCAGCAGGACCACAGCGCAGTACGAGCAGTACTTC. The variable domain in full, with the rest retrieved from reference TRBV2 and TRBJ2-7, is EPEVTQTPSHQVTQMGQEVILRCVPISNHLYFYWYRQILGQKVEFLVSFYNNEISEKSEIFDDQFSVERPDGSNFTLKIRSTKLEDSAMYFCASRTTAQYEQYFGPGTRLTVT.

This clonotype was recorded at least ten times. The chain carries TRBV29-1 and TRBJ2-5; the match to TRBD2 covers 7 bases. Germline assignment: CDR1 SQVTM and CDR2 ANQGSEA. CDR3 size: 16 residues. V was pared by 6 bases and J by 5 bases, with 18 bases of the junction left unmatched. CDR3 in DNA: TGCAGCGTCGACCTCAGGTCGCGGGGGTCCGGGGAGACCCAGTACTTC. Protein product: CSVDLRSRGSGETQYF.

This clonotype occurred a few times. The genes are TRBV14 and TRBJ2-7; D might be TRBD1 (6 bases). V was trimmed by 8 bases and J by 1 base, leaving 24 bases between them. The V gene's germline CDR1 is SGHDN and CDR2 FVKESK. This CDR3 is built from 17 residues. The CDR3 sequence: CASSDSGQNADSYEQYF. CDR3 nucleotide sequence: TGTGCCAGCTCAGATTCGGGACAAAATGCTGATTCCTACGAGCAGTACTTC.

This clonotype was seen many times. V usage is TRBV2 and J usage is TRBJ1-5; D is unresolved. The CDR3 runs to 15 residues. Trimming shortened V by 2 bases and J by 0 bases, and 8 bases separated the two germline ends. The V gene's germline CDR1 is SNHLY and CDR2 FYNNEI. CDR3 sequence: CASSERWGSNQPQHF. CDR3 bases: TGTGCCAGCAGTGAACGATGGGGTAGCAATCAGCCCCAGCATTTT.

Comment on this clonotype: A much larger clone sits a single nucleotide away, making a read error possible. The genes are TRBV6-4 and TRBJ2-2, with 7 bases identical to TRBD1. V lost 6 bases, J lost 6 bases, and 1 base stayed unmatched. The CDR3 has 12 residues. Germline V gene sequence: CDR1 MRHNA, CDR2 SNTAGT. The CDR3 loop is CASSDRAGELFF. CDR3 sequence (DNA): TGTGCCAGCAGCGACAGGGCCGGGGAGCTGTTTTTT.

The J gene is TRBJ1-5, the V gene TRBV20-1, with a weak D call TRBD1 (6 bases). Germline V lookup: CDR1 DFQATT, CDR2 SNEGSKA (reference sequence). With 2 bases removed from V and 11 bases from J, the gap between germline ends came to 22 bases. This CDR3 is 15 amino acids long. This chain's CDR3 is CSARSGAGGRETQHF. CDR3 nucleotides: TGCAGTGCTAGATCCGGAGCGGGGGGGCGGGAGACCCAGCATTTT.

The chain couples TRBV10-3 to TRBJ2-3, with D uncertain. V lost 10 bases to trimming and J lost 5 bases, with 16 bases between them. CDR3 length equals 13 residues. Germline CDR1 and CDR2: ENHRY and SYGVKD. CDR3 protein: CASSPLILDTQYF. The CDR3 nucleotides read TGTGCCAGCAGCCCCCTCATACTAGATACGCAGTATTTT.

The rearrangement uses TRBV18 and TRBJ2-5, with a tentative D call TRBD1 (7 bases). V was cut by 8 bases and J by 4 bases, with 20 bases left in between. This CDR3 contains 15 residues. The germline CDR1 and CDR2 sequences are KGHSH and LQKENI. For the CDR3, the DNA is TGTGCCAGCAGGGACTCCCAGGGGGTTGCAGAGACCCAGTACTTC. Protein product: CASRDSQGVAETQYF.

This clonotype has more than one count but fewer than ten. This chain connects TRBV20-1 to TRBJ2-7; 12 nucleotides agree with TRBD2. V lost 2 bases, J lost 5 bases, and 4 bases stayed unmatched. This CDR3 comprises 14 residues. Germline V gene lookup returns CDR1 DFQATT and CDR2 SNEGSKA (reference sequence). This CDR3 reads CSARLTSGSDEQYF. DNA of the CDR3: TGCAGTGCTAGATTGACTAGCGGGAGTGACGAGCAGTACTTC.

In this sample, this clonotype turned up a few times. The chain uses TRBV7-8 and TRBJ2-2; TRBD2 matches 8 bases. V was pared by 1 base and J by 3 bases, with 7 bases of the junction left unmatched. In germline, CDR1 is SGHVS, CDR2 FQNEAQ. The CDR3 spans 17 residues. CDR3 region: CASSLEWAGGDTGELFF. CDR3 nucleotides: TGTGCCAGCAGCTTAGAGTGGGCGGGGGGAGACACCGGGGAGCTGTTTTTT.

The J gene is TRBJ1-2, the V gene TRBV12-3 or TRBV12-4; D is unresolved. CDR3 size: 12 residues. The CDR3 nucleotides read TGTGCTAGTGGTTTGGTAGACTATGGCTACACCTTC. The encoded protein is CASGLVDYGYTF.

This clonotype was recorded at least ten times. The chain carries TRBV6-5 and TRBJ1-3; tentative D call: TRBD1 (5 bases). Germline lookup yields CDR1 MNHEY and CDR2 SVGAGI. There are 11 residues in the CDR3. V lost 7 bases and J lost 8, with 9 bases in between. In DNA form, the CDR3 reads TGTGCCAGCACAGGGTCGGACACCATATATTTT. This sequence encodes CASTGSDTIYF.

As concerns this clonotype: This may come from a read error, since a much larger clone is one base off. The chain uses TRBV10-3 and TRBJ1-6; TRBD1 might be the D (5 bases). This CDR3 is built from 16 residues. The germline gives CDR1 ENHRY, CDR2 SYGVKD. V was cut by 5 bases and J by 6 bases, with 17 bases left in between. The DNA for the CDR3 is TGTGCCATCAGTTACTCGCCGAGACAGATTAATTCACCCCTCCACTTT. Its translation: CAISYSPRQINSPLHF.

At least ten counts were recorded for this clonotype. The rearrangement uses TRBV24-1 and TRBJ2-5, with D unclear. CDR3 size: 13 residues. Trimming stripped 0 bases from V and 5 bases from J, with 6 bases between. Germline CDR1 and CDR2: KGHDR and SFDVKD. The DNA for the CDR3 is TGTGCCACCAGTGATTTGGTCGGGGAGACCCAGTACTTC. Protein sequence: CATSDLVGETQYF.

The J gene is TRBJ1-4, the V gene TRBV2, with D maybe TRBD1 (5 bases). Deletions cut 7 bases from V and 7 bases from J, with 16 bases between. Germline CDR1 SNHLY, CDR2 FYNNEI. The CDR3 length is 14 residues. The CDR3 region has the DNA TGTGCCAGCACCGCCCGGGGCTCCGGTGAAAAACTGTTTTTT. It specifies CASTARGSGEKLFF. Drawing the rest from reference TRBV2 and TRBJ1-4, the complete variable domain is EPEVTQTPSHQVTQMGQEVILRCVPISNHLYFYWYRQILGQKVEFLVSFYNNEISEKSEIFDDQFSVERPDGSNFTLKIRSTKLEDSAMYFCASTARGSGEKLFFGSGTQLSVL.

This chain joins TRBV10-3 and TRBJ2-7, with D tentatively TRBD1 (5 bases). The CDR3 has 13 residues. From germline, CDR1 is ENHRY and CDR2 SYGVKD. Between the trimmed V and J ends, which lost 5 bases and 5 bases, there was a span of 13 bases. CDR3 region: CAISSPPDNEQYF. CDR3 DNA: TGTGCCATCAGTTCACCCCCGGACAACGAGCAGTACTTC.

This clonotype was counted ten times or more. The CDR3 nucleotides are TGTGCCAGCAGGCCCGCAGGGTATTCACCCCTCCACTTT. Translated: CASRPAGYSPLHF. The chain carries TRBV12-3 or TRBV12-4 and TRBJ1-6, with TRBD1 as a possible D gene (5 bases). The CDR3 runs 13 residues. V dropped 6 bases and J dropped 8 bases, with 11 bases sitting between them.

This clonotype was detected ten times or more. The rearrangement links TRBV7-9 to TRBJ2-3; 12 positions agree with TRBD2. Germline V lookup: CDR1 SEHNR, CDR2 FQNEAQ (reference sequence). The CDR3 loop spans 14 amino acids. V lost 6 bases, J lost 6 bases, and 4 bases stayed unmatched. The CDR3 region has the DNA TGTGCCAGCAGTTCGACTAGCGGGGGCGATACGCAGTATTTT. Protein product: CASSSTSGGDTQYF.

J is TRBJ1-5 and V is TRBV29-1; D is perhaps TRBD1 (5 bases). Germline CDR1 is SQVTM and CDR2 is ANQGSEA. The CDR3 runs 14 residues. V was cut by 8 bases and J by 1 base, with 15 bases left in between. CDR3 coding DNA: TGCAGCAGTGGGGCAGACGGGAGCAATCAGCCCCAGCATTTT. Protein sequence: CSSGADGSNQPQHF.

About this clonotype: This could be a read error, since a much larger clone is one nucleotide away. This sequence joins TRBV11-1 and TRBJ2-5; 8 bases are shared with TRBD1. Germline assignment: CDR1 SGHAT and CDR2 FQDESV (reference sequence). The CDR3 spans 18 residues. CDR3 residues: CASRLGWAGRGQHETQYF. The CDR3 nucleotides read TGTGCCAGCCGCTTAGGCTGGGCGGGCAGGGGGCAACATGAGACCCAGTACTTC.

The rearrangement links TRBV20-1 to TRBJ1-1; D is unresolved. Between the trimmed V and J ends, which lost 8 bases and 1 base, there was a span of 11 bases. CDR1 is DFQATT and CDR2 is SNEGSKA in the germline V gene (reference sequence). The CDR3 is 12 amino acids. The CDR3 DNA sequence: TGCAGTACGTCCGTCCGGAACACTGAAGCTTTCTTT. Amino acids: CSTSVRNTEAFF.

Regarding this clonotype: No conserved phenylalanine or tryptophan ends this CDR3, so it is likely a read error. The rearrangement joins TRBV20-1 to TRBJ2-5; D uncertain. CDR3 length: 10 amino acids. The germline V gene has CDR1 DFQATT and CDR2 SNEGSKA (reference sequence). Trimming took 3 bases from V and 5 from J, leaving 4 bases between them. The DNA of the CDR3 is TGCAGTGCTAGGCGGGAGACCCAGTACTGC. As protein: CSARRETQYC.